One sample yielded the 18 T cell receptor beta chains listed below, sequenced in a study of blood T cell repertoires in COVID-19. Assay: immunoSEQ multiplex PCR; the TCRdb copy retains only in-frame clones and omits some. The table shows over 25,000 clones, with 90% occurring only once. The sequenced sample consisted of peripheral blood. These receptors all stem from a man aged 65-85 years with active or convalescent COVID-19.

CDR3 sequence: CASRSSTDTQYF. The DNA for the CDR3 is TGCGCCAGCAGGAGTAGTACAGATACGCAGTATTTT. This rearrangement joins TRBV5-1 to TRBJ2-3; D call uncertain. Between the trimmed V and J ends, which lost 5 bases and 3 bases, there was a span of 7 bases. Germline-derived CDR1 and CDR2 are SGHRS and YFSETQ. CDR3 length: 12 residues.

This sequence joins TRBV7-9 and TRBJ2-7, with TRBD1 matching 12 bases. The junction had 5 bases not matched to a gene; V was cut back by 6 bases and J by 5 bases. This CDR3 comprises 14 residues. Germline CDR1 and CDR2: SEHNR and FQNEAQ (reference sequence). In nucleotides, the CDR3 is TGTGCCAGCAGGGGACAGGGGGCAGGCCACGAGCAGTACTTC. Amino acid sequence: CASRGQGAGHEQYF.

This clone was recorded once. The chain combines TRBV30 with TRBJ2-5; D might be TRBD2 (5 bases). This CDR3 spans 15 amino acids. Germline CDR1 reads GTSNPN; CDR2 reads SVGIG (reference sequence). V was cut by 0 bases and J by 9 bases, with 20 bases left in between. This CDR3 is CAWSVRGSAVTSQYF. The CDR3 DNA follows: TGTGCCTGGAGTGTAAGAGGGTCAGCCGTCACGTCCCAGTACTTC.

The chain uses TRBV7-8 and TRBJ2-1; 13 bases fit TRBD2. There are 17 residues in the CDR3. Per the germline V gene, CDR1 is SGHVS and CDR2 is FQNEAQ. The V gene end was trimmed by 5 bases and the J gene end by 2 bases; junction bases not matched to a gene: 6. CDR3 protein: CASSRGLAGDTYNEQFF. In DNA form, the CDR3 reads TGTGCCAGCAGCCGAGGACTAGCGGGAGATACCTACAATGAGCAGTTCTTC.

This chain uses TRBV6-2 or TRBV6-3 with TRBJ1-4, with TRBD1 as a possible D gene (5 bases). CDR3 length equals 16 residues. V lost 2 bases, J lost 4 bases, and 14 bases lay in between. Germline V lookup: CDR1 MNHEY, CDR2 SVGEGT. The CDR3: CASSYVVGGGNEKLFF. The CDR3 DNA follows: TGTGCCAGCAGTTACGTCGTGGGGGGAGGTAATGAAAAACTGTTTTTT.

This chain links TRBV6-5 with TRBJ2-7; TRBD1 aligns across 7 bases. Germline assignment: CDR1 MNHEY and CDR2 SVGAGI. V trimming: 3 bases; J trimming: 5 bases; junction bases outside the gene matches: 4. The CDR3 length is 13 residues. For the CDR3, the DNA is TGTGCCAGCAGTTATTTACAGGGGAACGAGCAGTACTTC. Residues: CASSYLQGNEQYF.

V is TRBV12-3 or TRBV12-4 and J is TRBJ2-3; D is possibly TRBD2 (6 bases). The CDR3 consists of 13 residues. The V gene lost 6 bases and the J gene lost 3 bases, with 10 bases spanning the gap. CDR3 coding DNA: TGTGCCAGCAGCCGCGGGGTTACAGATACGCAGTATTTT. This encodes CASSRGVTDTQYF.

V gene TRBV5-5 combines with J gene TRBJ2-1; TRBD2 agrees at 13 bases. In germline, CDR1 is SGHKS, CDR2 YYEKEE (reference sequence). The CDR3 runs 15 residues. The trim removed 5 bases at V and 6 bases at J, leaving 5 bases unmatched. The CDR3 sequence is CASSLRLAGGNEQFF. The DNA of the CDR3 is TGTGCCAGCAGTCTTCGACTAGCGGGGGGCAATGAGCAGTTCTTC. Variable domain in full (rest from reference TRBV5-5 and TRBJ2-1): DAGVTQSPTHLIKTRGQQVTLRCSPISGHKSVSWYQQVLGQGPQFIFQYYEKEERGRGNFPDRFSARQFPNYSSELNVNALLLGDSALYLCASSLRLAGGNEQFFGPGTRLTVL.

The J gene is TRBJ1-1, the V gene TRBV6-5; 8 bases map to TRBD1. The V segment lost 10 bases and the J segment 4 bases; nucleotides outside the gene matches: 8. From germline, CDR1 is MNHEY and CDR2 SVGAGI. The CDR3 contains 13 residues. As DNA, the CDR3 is TGTGCCACCACCGACAGGGGCGGCACTGAAGCTTTCTTT. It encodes CATTDRGGTEAFF.

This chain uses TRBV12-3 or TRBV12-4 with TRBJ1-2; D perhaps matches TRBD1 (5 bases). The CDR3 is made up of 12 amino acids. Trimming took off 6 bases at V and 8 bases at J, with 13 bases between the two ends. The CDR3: CASSPGHSGYTF. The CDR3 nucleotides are TGTGCCAGCAGCCCTGGACATTCGGGCTACACCTTC.

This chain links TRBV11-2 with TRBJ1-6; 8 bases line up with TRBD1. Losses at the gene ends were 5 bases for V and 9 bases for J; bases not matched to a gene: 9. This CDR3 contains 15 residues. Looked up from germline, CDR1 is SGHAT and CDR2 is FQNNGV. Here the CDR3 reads CASSPRGQGGSPLHF. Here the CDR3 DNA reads TGTGCCAGCAGCCCCCGTGGACAGGGAGGTTCACCCCTCCACTTT. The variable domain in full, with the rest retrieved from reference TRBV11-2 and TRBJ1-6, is EAGVAQSPRYKIIEKRQSVAFWCNPISGHATLYWYQQILGQGPKLLIQFQNNGVVDDSQLPKDRFSAERLKGVDSTLKIQPAKLEDSAVYLCASSPRGQGGSPLHFGNGTRLTVT.

CDR3 sequence (DNA): TGTGCCAGCAGCTTATCTAGCGGGGGCATTGATACGCAGTATTTT. Its translation is CASSLSSGGIDTQYF. The chain joins TRBV7-2 to TRBJ2-3; 10 positions agree with TRBD2. Germline loops: CDR1 SGHTA, CDR2 FQGNSA. V was clipped by 2 bases and J by 6 bases; unmatched bases: 5. The CDR3 has 15 amino acids.

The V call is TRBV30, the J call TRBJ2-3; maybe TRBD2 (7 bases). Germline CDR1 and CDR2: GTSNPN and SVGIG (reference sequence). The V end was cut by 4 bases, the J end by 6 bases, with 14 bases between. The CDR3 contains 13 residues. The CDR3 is CAWTIGGDDTQYF. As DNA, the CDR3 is TGTGCCTGGACCATAGGGGGGGACGATACGCAGTATTTT.

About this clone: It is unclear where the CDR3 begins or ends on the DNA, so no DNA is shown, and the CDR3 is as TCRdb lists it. The chain's CDR3 is CASRVGRTAPAFSQPQHF. The rearrangement joins TRBV7-3 to TRBJ1-5; the table gives TRBD1 as D, unverified against the DNA. Per the germline V gene, CDR1 is SGHTA and CDR2 is FQGTGA. Including both end residues, the CDR3 is 18 amino acids long.

The CDR3 spells CASSPGTGAPDNEQFF. The CDR3, as DNA: TGCGCCAGCAGCCCCGGGACAGGGGCGCCCGACAATGAGCAGTTCTTC. This chain connects TRBV5-1 to TRBJ2-1; 10 bases line up with TRBD1. With 4 bases clipped from V and 5 bases from J, the junction kept 9 bases outside the gene matches. Germline loops: CDR1 SGHRS, CDR2 YFSETQ. The CDR3 runs to 16 residues. The whole variable domain, filled in from reference TRBV5-1 and TRBJ2-1, reads KAGVTQTPRYLIKTRGQQVTLSCSPISGHRSVSWYQQTPGQGLQFLFEYFSETQRNKGNFPGRFSGRQFSNSRSEMNVSTLELGDSALYLCASSPGTGAPDNEQFFGPGTRLTVL.

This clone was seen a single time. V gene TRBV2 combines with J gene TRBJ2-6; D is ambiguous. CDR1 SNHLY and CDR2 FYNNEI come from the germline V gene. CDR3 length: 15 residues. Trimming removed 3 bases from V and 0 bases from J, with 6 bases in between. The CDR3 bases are TGTGCCAGCAGTGAGGTGCGCTCTGGGGCCAACGTCCTGACTTTC. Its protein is CASSEVRSGANVLTF. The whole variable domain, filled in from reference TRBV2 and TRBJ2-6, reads EPEVTQTPSHQVTQMGQEVILRCVPISNHLYFYWYRQILGQKVEFLVSFYNNEISEKSEIFDDQFSVERPDGSNFTLKIRSTKLEDSAMYFCASSEVRSGANVLTFGAGSRLTVL.

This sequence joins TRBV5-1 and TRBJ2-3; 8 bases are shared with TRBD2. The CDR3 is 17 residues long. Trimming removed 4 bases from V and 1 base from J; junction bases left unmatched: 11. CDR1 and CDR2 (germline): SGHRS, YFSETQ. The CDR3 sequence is CASSHPGGAFRTDTQYF. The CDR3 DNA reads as TGCGCCAGCAGCCACCCGGGGGGGGCCTTCCGCACAGATACGCAGTATTTT.

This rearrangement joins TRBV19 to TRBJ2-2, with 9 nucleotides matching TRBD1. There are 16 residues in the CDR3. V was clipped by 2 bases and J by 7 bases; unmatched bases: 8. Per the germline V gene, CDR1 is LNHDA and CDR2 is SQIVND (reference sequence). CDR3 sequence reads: CASSISGTGTGGELFF. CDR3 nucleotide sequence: TGTGCCAGTAGTATATCTGGGACAGGGACGGGCGGGGAGCTGTTTTTT.